This T cell receptor (beta chain) was recovered during a study of blood T cell repertoires in COVID-19. Turning to the study itself: Acute and convalescent COVID-19 samples came from the United States, Italy and Spain. PBMCs, B-cell-depleted T cells, or T cells provided the cDNA or gDNA that made up the material.

Authors' analysis steps: The assay estimated nucleated cells by amplifying reference gene primers. Sequenced by immunoSEQ multiplex PCR; TCRdb stores in-frame clones only, minus some. That table supplies the V and J calls and clone size; D and trimming were determined from the DNA. The sample has 110,000 or so clones, about 75% seen once; the top ten hold 15% to 20%. The clonotype comes from a woman aged 65 to 85 with acute or convalescent COVID-19. The sequenced material came from peripheral blood.

The CDR3 DNA is TGTGCCAGCTCACCACCAGTCGGGGGTCGCTATGGCTACACCTTC. Encoded protein: CASSPPVGGRYGYTF. This chain connects TRBV18 to TRBJ1-2; a weak D match, TRBD1 (5 bases). The V and J ends lost 0 bases and 4 bases respectively, with 12 bases between them. Germline lookup yields CDR1 KGHSH and CDR2 LQKENI. This CDR3 has 15 residues.